This T cell receptor (beta chain) comes out of a study of siplizumab effects on memory and regulatory T cells. Study-wide results and limits: There appeared to be greater diversity in naive T cells than in memory cells, and naive T cells seemed major contributors to the alloresponse. Memory cells that were CD4+ and unstimulated gave rise to alloreactive sequences, which siplizumab significantly reduced.

To note about this clone: The antigen is unknown.

Repertoires were generated with immunoSEQ multiplex PCR, while TCRdb's copy carries only in-frame clones and drops some. This table holds some 99,000 clones, 90% to 95% found once. The germline V gene has CDR1 MNHEY and CDR2 SVGAGI. Deletions cut 10 bases from V and 6 bases from J, with 12 bases between. The CDR3 is 11 residues long. The chain uses TRBV6-5 and TRBJ1-1, with D unclear. What was sequenced was Tregs sorted from blood. The receptor's source is a human donor in good health. The CDR3 reads CATVGWAEAFF. The CDR3 DNA sequence: TGTGCCACCGTAGGGTGGGCTGAAGCTTTCTTT.